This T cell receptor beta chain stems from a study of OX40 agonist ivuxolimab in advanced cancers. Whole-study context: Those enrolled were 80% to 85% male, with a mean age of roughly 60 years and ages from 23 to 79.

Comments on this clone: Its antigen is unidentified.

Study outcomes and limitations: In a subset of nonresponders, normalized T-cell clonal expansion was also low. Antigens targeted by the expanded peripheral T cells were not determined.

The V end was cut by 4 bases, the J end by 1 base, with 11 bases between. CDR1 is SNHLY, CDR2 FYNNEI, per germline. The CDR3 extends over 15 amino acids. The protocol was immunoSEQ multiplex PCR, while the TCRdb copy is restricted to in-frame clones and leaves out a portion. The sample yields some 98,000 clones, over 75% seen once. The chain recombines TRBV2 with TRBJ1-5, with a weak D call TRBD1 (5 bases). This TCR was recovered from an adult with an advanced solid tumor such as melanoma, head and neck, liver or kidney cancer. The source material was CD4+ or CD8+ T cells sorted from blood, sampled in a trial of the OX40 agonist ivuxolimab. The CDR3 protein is CASSGQSSSNQPQHF. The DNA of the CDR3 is TGTGCCAGCAGTGGACAGTCTAGCAGCAATCAGCCCCAGCATTTT.